What follows are 10 T cell receptor beta chains derived from one specimen sequenced in a study of read filtering for tumor transcriptome and immune sequencing. From approximately 430 ng of RNA, a library with molecular barcoded alpha/delta and beta/gamma adaptors was made. TCRdb analysed the reads with MiXCR anew, one entry per CDR3 protein. The profile shows tens of thousands of distinct CDR3 sequences, roughly 13% of them singletons. Specimen: a population of CD138-negative cells sorted from bone marrow. The receptor set was obtained from a donor aged 40 or over with multiple myeloma.

This sequence joins TRBV7-2 and TRBJ2-7; 10 bases are a match to TRBD2. CDR3 length equals 17 residues. The V and J ends lost 6 bases and 3 bases, in that order; junction bases with no gene match: 14. CDR1 is SGHTA, CDR2 FQGNSA, per germline. The CDR3 reads CASSFSGRRFNLYEQYF. In DNA form, the CDR3 reads TGTGCCAGCAGTTTTAGCGGGAGGCGCTTCAACCTCTACGAGCAGTACTTC. Full variable domain (missing parts from reference TRBV7-2 and TRBJ2-7): GAGVSQSPSNKVTEKGKDVELRCDPISGHTALYWYRQSLGQGLEFLIYFQGNSAPDKSGLPSDRFSAERTGGSVSTLTIQRTQQEDSAVYLCASSFSGRRFNLYEQYFGPGTRLTVT.

This chain connects TRBV4-1 to TRBJ1-5; D is ambiguous. CDR3 length equals 13 residues. V was trimmed by 0 bases and J by 7 bases, leaving 7 bases between them. Per germline, CDR1 MGHRA and CDR2 YSYEKL. The CDR3 sequence: CASSQDFQQPQHF. CDR3 nucleotides: TGCGCCAGCAGCCAAGATTTCCAACAGCCCCAGCATTTT.

With regard to this clonotype: A read error likely explains this, since a far larger clone differs by one base. The chain links TRBV7-2 to TRBJ2-3; TRBD1 is a possible D gene (5 bases). Looked up from germline, CDR1 is SGHTA and CDR2 is FQGNSA. This CDR3 region has 15 residues. V was shortened by 5 bases and J by 5 bases, with 17 bases between the two germline ends. The CDR3 nucleotides read TGTGCCAGCAGCCCCGGACATACTGTCAAAGATACGCAGTATTTT. Translating it yields CASSPGHTVKDTQYF.

In its sample, this clonotype was seen many times. The J gene is TRBJ2-5, the V gene TRBV20-1; TRBD1 aligns across 9 bases. The CDR3 contains 15 residues. J was trimmed by 2 bases and V by 5 bases; bases with no gene match: 9. Germline loops: CDR1 DFQATT, CDR2 SNEGSKA (reference sequence). CDR3 coding DNA: TGCAGTGCTCCTCGGACAGGGGATAGACAAGAGACCCAGTACTTC. It yields the protein CSAPRTGDRQETQYF.

Concerning this clonotype itself: Just one base apart from a much larger clone, this may be a read error. The V call is TRBV7-9, the J call TRBJ2-7, with TRBD1 as a possible D gene (6 bases). The germline gives CDR1 SEHNR, CDR2 FQNEAQ (reference sequence). V lost 5 bases and J 12 bases, leaving 17 bases between the germline ends. The CDR3 extends over 12 amino acids. This CDR3 reads CASSLGTRRLYF. For the CDR3, the DNA is TGTGCCAGCAGCCTCGGGACAAGGAGGTTGTACTTC.

The rearrangement joins TRBV29-1 to TRBJ2-1, with TRBD2 matching 10 bases. V shed 3 bases and J 5 bases; nucleotides not matched to a gene: 4. CDR1 and CDR2 (germline): SQVTM, ANQGSEA. The CDR3 spans 14 residues. CDR3 DNA sequence: TGCAGCGTTGATGGGACTAGCGTAGACAATGAGCAGTTCTTC. Translating it yields CSVDGTSVDNEQFF.

This clonotype was picked up many times. The V and J genes are TRBV7-2 and TRBJ2-1, with a possible D match to TRBD2 (6 bases). Germline V lookup: CDR1 SGHTA, CDR2 FQGNSA. The CDR3 spans 17 residues. V dropped 3 bases and J dropped 3 bases, with 18 bases sitting between them. CDR3 DNA: TGTGCCAGCAGCTTGCAATGGGTGGGAGGAGGCTACAATGAGCAGTTCTTC. Protein product: CASSLQWVGGGYNEQFF.

This clonotype has ten or more counts. The chain links TRBV20-1 to TRBJ2-5, with 9 bases matching TRBD2. Germline loops: CDR1 DFQATT, CDR2 SNEGSKA (reference sequence). After removal of 7 bases from V and 3 bases from J, the junction contained 6 bases not matched to a gene. The CDR3 is made up of 13 amino acids. The CDR3 loop reads CSGLAGDKETQYF. The DNA of the CDR3 is TGCAGTGGTTTAGCGGGAGATAAAGAGACCCAGTACTTC.

This clonotype was counted many times. J is TRBJ1-1 and V is TRBV29-1; no definite D call. The CDR3 length is 13 residues. Looked up from germline, CDR1 is SQVTM and CDR2 is ANQGSEA. Trimming left V 4 bases short and J 0 bases short, with 9 bases between. The CDR3 coding sequence is TGCAGCGTTGTGCGGCAGATGAACACTGAAGCTTTCTTT. Residues: CSVVRQMNTEAFF.

This clonotype was observed at least ten times. CDR3 in amino acids: CASSPGTNYGYTF. In DNA, the CDR3 is TGCGCCAGCAGTCCCGGGACCAACTATGGCTACACCTTC. This chain links TRBV10-2 with TRBJ1-2, with D maybe TRBD1 (5 bases). The ends were cut back, 5 bases at V and 2 bases at J, with 9 bases in the middle. Germline-derived CDR1 and CDR2 are WSHSY and SAAADI. The CDR3 contains 13 residues.